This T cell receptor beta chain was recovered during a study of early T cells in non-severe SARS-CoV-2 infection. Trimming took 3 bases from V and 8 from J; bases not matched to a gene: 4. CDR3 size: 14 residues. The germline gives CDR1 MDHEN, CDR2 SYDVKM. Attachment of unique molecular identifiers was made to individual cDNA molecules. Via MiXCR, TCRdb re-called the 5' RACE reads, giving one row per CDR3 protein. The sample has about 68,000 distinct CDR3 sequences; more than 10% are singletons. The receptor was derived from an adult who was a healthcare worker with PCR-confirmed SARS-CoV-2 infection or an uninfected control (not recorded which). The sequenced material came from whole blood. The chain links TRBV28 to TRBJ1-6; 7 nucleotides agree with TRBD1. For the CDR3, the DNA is TGTGCCAGCAGTTTCTCCCAGGGGGATTCACCCCTCCACTTT. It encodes CASSFSQGDSPLHF.